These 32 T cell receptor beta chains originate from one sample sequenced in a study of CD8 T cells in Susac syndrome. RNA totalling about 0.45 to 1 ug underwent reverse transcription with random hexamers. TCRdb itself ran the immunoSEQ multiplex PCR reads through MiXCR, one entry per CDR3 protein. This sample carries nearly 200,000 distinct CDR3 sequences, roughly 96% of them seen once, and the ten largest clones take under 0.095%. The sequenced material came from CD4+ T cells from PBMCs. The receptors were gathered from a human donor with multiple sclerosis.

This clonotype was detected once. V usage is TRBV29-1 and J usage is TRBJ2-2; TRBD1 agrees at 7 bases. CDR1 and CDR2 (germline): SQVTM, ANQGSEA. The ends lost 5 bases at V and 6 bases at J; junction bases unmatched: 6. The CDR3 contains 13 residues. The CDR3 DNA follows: TGCAGCGTTAGGGACAGCTCGGCCGGGGAGCTGTTTTTT. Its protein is CSVRDSSAGELFF.

The CDR3 coding sequence is TGCAGTGCTAGGGTGCGGTGGGGGTACGAGCAGTACTTC. Its translation: CSARVRWGYEQYF. The V call is TRBV20-1, the J call TRBJ2-7, with D perhaps TRBD1 or TRBD2 (5 bases each). Germline V CDR1 and CDR2: DFQATT, SNEGSKA (reference sequence). With 3 bases removed from V and 4 bases from J, the gap between germline ends came to 13 bases. CDR3 length: 13 amino acids.

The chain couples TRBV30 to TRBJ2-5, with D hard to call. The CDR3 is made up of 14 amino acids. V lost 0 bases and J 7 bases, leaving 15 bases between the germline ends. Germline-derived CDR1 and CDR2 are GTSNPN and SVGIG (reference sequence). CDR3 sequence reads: CAWSVGQTPGTQYF. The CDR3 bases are TGTGCCTGGAGTGTAGGGCAGACTCCAGGGACCCAGTACTTC.

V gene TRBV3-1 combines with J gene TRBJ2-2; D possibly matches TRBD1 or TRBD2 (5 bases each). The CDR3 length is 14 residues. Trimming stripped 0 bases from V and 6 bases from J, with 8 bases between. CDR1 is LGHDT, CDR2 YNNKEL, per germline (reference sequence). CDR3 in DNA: TGTGCCAGCAGCCAAGAGTGGGGGTCCGGGGAGCTGTTTTTT. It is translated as CASSQEWGSGELFF.

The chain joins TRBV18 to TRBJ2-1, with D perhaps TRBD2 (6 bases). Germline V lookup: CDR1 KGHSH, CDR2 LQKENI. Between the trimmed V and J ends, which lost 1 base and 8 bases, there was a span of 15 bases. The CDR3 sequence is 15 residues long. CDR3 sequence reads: CASSPRGRGGDEQFF. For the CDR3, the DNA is TGTGCCAGCTCACCACGAGGACGGGGAGGCGATGAGCAGTTCTTC. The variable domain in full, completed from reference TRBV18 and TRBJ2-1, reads NAGVMQNPRHLVRRRGQEARLRCSPMKGHSHVYWYRQLPEEGLKFMVYLQKENIIDESGMPKERFSAEFPKEGPSILRIQQVVRGDSAAYFCASSPRGRGGDEQFFGPGTRLTVL.

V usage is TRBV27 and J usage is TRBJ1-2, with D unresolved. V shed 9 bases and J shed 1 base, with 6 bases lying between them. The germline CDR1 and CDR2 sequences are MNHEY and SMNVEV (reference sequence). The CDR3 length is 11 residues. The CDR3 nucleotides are TGTGCCAGTGGACTTAACTATGGCTACACCTTC. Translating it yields CASGLNYGYTF.

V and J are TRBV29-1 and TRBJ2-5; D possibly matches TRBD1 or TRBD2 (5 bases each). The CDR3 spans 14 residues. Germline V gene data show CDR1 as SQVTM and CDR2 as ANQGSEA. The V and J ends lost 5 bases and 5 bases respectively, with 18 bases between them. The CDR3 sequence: CSVPGRVFRETQYF. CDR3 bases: TGCAGCGTTCCGGGGCGGGTCTTCCGGGAGACCCAGTACTTC.

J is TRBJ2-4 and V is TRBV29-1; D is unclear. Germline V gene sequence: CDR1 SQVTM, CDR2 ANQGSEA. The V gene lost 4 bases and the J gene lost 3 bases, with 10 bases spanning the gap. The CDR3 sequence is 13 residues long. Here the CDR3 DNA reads TGCAGCGTTGGAGGTAATGGCAAAAACATTCAGTACTTC. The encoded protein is CSVGGNGKNIQYF.

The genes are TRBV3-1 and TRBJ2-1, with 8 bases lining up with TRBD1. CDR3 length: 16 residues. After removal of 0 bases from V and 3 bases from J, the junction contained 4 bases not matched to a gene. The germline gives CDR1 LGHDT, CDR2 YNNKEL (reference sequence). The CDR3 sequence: CASSQEGGTGYNEQFF. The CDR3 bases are TGTGCCAGCAGCCAAGAAGGAGGGACAGGCTACAATGAGCAGTTCTTC.

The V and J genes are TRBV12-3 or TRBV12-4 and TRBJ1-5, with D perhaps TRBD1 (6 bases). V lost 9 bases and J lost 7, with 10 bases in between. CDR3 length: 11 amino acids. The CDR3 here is CASGQSQPQHF. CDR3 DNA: TGTGCCAGTGGACAGTCCCAGCCCCAGCATTTT.

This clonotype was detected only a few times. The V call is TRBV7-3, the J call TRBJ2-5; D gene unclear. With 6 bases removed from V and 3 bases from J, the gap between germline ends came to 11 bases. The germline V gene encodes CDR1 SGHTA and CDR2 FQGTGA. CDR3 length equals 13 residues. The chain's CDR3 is CASSRGPKETQYF. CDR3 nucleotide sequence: TGTGCCAGCAGTCGTGGACCGAAAGAGACCCAGTACTTC.

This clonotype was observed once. DNA for the CDR3: TGTGCCAGCACCGTACAGGGGAATCAGCCCCAGCATTTT. This translates into CASTVQGNQPQHF. This chain links TRBV2 with TRBJ1-5, with TRBD1 matching over 7 bases. CDR1 and CDR2 from the germline V gene are SNHLY and FYNNEI. The CDR3 is 13 residues long. Trimming took 7 bases from V and 4 from J; bases not matched to a gene: 4.

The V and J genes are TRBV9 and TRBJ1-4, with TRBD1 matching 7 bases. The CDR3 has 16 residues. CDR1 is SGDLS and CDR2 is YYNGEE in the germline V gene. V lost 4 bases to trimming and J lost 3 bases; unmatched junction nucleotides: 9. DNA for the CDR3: TGTGCCAGCAGCCCTCGACAGGGAAGGTCTAATGAAAAACTGTTTTTT. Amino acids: CASSPRQGRSNEKLFF.

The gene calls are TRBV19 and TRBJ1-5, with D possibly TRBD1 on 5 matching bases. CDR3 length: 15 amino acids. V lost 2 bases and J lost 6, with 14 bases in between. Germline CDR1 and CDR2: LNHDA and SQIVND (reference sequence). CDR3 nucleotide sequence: TGTGCCAGTAGTATAACCCAGGGCTGGAGTCAGCCCCAGCATTTT. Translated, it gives CASSITQGWSQPQHF.

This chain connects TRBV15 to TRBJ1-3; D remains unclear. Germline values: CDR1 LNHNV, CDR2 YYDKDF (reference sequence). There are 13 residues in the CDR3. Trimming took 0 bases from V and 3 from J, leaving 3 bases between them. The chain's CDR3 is CATSRDRGNTIYF. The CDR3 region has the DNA TGTGCCACCAGCAGAGATCGTGGAAACACCATATATTTT. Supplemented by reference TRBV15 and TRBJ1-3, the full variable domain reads DAMVIQNPRYQVTQFGKPVTLSCSQTLNHNVMYWYQQKSSQAPKLLFHYYDKDFNNEADTPDNFQSRRPNTSFCFLDIRSPGLGDTAMYLCATSRDRGNTIYFGEGSWLTVV.

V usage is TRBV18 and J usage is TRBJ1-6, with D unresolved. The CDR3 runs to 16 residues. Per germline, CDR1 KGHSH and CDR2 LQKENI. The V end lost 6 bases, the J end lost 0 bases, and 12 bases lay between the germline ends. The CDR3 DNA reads TGTGCCAGCTCGCTTGGGTCGAGCTCCTATAATTCACCCCTCCACTTT. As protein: CASSLGSSSYNSPLHF.

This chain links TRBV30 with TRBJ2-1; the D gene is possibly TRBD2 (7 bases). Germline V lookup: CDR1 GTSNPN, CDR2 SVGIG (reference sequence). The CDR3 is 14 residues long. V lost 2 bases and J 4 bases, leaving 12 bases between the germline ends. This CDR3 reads CAWSRGGLYNEQFF. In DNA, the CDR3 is TGTGCCTGGAGTAGGGGGGGCCTGTACAATGAGCAGTTCTTC.

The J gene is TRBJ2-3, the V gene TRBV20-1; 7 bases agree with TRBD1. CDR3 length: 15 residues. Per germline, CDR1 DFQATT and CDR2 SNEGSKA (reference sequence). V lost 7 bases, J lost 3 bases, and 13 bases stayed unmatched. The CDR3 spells CSVRSFTGVTDTQYF. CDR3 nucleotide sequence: TGCAGTGTCCGGTCCTTTACAGGGGTTACAGATACGCAGTATTTT.

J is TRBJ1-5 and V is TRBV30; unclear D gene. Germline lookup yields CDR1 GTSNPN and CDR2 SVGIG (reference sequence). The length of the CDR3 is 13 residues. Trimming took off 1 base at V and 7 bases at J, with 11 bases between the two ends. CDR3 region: CAWSGTPSQPQHF. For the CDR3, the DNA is TGTGCCTGGAGTGGAACGCCCAGCCAGCCCCAGCATTTT.

The CDR3 DNA is TGCAGTGCTGTCGGACAGGCGAACACTGAAGCTTTCTTT. It codes for CSAVGQANTEAFF. The rearrangement joins TRBV20-1 to TRBJ1-1; 7 bases match TRBD1. The ends lost 5 bases at V and 1 base at J; junction bases unmatched: 4. Germline V gene data show CDR1 as DFQATT and CDR2 as SNEGSKA (reference sequence). This CDR3 comprises 13 residues.

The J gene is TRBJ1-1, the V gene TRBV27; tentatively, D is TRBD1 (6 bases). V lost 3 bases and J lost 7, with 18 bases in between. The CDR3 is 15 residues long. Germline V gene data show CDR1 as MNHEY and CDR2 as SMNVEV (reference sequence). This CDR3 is CASSLGQGRLGEAFF. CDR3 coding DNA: TGTGCCAGCAGTTTGGGTCAGGGGCGGTTGGGTGAAGCTTTCTTT.

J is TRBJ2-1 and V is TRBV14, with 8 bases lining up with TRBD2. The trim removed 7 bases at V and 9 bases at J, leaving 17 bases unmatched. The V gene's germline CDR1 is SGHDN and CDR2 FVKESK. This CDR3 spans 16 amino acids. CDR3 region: CASTPSGTSRVGEQFF. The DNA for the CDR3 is TGTGCCAGCACCCCCTCCGGGACTAGTAGAGTCGGTGAGCAGTTCTTC.

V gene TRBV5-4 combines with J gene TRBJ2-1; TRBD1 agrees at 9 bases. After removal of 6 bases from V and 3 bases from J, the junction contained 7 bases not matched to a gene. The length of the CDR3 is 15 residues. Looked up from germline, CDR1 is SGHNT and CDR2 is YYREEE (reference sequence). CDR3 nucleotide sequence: TGTGCCAGCAACCCGGGACAGGGAAACTACAATGAGCAGTTCTTC. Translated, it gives CASNPGQGNYNEQFF. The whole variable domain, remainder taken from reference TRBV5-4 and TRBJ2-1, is ETGVTQSPTHLIKTRGQQVTLRCSSQSGHNTVSWYQQALGQGPQFIFQYYREEENGRGNFPPRFSGLQFPNYSSELNVNALELDDSALYLCASNPGQGNYNEQFFGPGTRLTVL.

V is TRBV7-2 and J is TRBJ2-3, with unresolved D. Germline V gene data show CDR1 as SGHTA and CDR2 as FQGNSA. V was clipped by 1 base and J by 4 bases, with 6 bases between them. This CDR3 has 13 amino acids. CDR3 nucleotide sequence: TGTGCCAGCAGCTTAGTTCCGCCAGATACGCAGTATTTT. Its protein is CASSLVPPDTQYF.

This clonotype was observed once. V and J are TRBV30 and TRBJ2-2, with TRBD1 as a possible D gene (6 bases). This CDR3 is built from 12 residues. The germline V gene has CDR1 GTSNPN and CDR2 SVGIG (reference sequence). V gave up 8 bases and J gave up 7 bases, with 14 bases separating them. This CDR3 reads CAHGTGFGELFF. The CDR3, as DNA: TGTGCCCACGGAACAGGGTTCGGGGAGCTGTTTTTT.

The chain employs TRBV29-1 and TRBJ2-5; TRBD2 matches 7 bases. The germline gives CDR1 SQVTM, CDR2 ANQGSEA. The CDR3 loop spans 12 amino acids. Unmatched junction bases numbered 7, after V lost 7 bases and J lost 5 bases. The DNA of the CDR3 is TGCAGCGCATGGGGGGGTAGCGAGACCCAGTACTTC. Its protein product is CSAWGGSETQYF.

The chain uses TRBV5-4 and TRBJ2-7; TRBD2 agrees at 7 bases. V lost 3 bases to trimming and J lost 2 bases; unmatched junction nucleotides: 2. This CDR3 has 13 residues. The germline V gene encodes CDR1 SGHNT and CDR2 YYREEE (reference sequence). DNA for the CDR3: TGTGCCAGCAGCTCTGGGAGGGCCTACGAGCAGTACTTC. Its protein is CASSSGRAYEQYF.

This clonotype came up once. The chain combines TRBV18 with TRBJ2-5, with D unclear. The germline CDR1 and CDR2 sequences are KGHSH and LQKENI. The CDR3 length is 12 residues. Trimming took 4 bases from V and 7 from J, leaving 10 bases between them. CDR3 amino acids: CASSLPFRTQYF. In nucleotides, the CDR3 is TGTGCCAGCTCACTTCCCTTTAGGACCCAGTACTTC. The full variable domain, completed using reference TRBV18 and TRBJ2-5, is NAGVMQNPRHLVRRRGQEARLRCSPMKGHSHVYWYRQLPEEGLKFMVYLQKENIIDESGMPKERFSAEFPKEGPSILRIQQVVRGDSAAYFCASSLPFRTQYFGPGTRLLVL.

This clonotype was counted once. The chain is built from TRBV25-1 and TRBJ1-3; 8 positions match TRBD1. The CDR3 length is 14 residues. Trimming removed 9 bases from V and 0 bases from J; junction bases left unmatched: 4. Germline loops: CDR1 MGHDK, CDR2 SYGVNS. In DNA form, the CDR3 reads TGTGCCAGTAGGGACAGGAGCTCTGGAAACACCATATATTTT. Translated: CASRDRSSGNTIYF.

The CDR3 protein is CSVLARGSNTGELFF. The DNA of the CDR3 is TGCAGCGTTCTGGCGCGGGGGTCGAACACCGGGGAGCTGTTTTTT. The rearrangement links TRBV29-1 to TRBJ2-2, with 7 nucleotides matching TRBD2. The CDR3 spans 15 residues. V lost 5 bases to trimming and J lost 0 bases; unmatched junction nucleotides: 6. Germline lookup yields CDR1 SQVTM and CDR2 ANQGSEA.

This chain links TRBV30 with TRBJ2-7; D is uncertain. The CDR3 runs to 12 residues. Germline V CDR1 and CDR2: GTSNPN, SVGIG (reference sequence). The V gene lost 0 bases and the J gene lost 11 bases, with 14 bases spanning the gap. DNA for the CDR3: TGTGCCTGGAGTGTTGGGTCTCTAGGGAAGTACTTC. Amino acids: CAWSVGSLGKYF.

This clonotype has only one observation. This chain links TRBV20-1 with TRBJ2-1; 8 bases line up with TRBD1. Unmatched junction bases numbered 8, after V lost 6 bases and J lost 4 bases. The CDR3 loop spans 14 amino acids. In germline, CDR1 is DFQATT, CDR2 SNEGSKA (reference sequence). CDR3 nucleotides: TGCAGTGCGCTGTCCGGGACAGGATACAATGAGCAGTTCTTC. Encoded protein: CSALSGTGYNEQFF.